The sequence of this TCR beta chain was determined in a study of cytomegalovirus exposure and HLA in healthy donors. The donors were part of the validation cohort of roughly 110 subjects. That cohort was separate from the first cohort, which comprised 670 or so subjects. Germline CDR1 is SGHRS and CDR2 is YFSETQ. V was clipped by 0 bases and J by 5 bases, with 13 bases between them. The CDR3 sequence is 15 residues long. Produced via immunoSEQ multiplex PCR; TCRdb's table is partial and in-frame only. Among 220,000 or so clones listed, over 70% were seen once. This chain links TRBV5-1 with TRBJ2-3, with D perhaps matching TRBD2 (6 bases). The receptor was derived from a woman aged 25-40 years in good health and CMV-seropositive. The sample comprised PBMCs. This CDR3 is CASSLAPGGVDTQYF. The CDR3 bases are TGCGCCAGCAGCTTGGCCCCGGGCGGGGTAGATACGCAGTATTTT.